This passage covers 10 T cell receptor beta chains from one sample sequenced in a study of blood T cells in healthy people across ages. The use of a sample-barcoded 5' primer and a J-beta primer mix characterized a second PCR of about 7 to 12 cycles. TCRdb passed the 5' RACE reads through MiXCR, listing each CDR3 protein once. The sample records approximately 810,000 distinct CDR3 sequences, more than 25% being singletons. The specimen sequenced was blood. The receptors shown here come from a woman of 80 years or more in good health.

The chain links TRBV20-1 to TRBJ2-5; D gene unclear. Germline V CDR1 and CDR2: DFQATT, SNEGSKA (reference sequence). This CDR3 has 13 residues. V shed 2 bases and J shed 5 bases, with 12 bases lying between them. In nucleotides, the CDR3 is TGCAGTGCTAGATACCCAGGCGACGAGACCCAGTACTTC. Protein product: CSARYPGDETQYF.

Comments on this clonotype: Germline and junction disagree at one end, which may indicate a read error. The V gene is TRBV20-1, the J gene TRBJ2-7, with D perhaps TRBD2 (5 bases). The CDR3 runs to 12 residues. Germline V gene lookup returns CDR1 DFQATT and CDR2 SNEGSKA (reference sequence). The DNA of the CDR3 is TGCGGTGCTGCTCTGACGGGGTACGAGCAGTACTTC. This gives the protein CGAALTGYEQYF.

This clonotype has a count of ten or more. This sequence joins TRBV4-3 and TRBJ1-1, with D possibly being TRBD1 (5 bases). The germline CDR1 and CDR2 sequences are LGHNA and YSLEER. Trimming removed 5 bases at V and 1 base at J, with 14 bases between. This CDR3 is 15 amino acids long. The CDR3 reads CASSKLGHPNTEAFF. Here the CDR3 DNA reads TGCGCCAGCAGCAAACTAGGACACCCGAACACTGAAGCTTTCTTT.

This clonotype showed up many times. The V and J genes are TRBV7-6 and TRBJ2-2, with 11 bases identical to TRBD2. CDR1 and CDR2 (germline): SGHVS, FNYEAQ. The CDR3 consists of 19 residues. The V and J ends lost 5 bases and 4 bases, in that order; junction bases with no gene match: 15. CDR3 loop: CASSRPPTSGGRSTGELFF. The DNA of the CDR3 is TGTGCCAGCAGCCGCCCGCCAACTAGCGGGGGTCGTAGCACCGGGGAGCTGTTTTTT.

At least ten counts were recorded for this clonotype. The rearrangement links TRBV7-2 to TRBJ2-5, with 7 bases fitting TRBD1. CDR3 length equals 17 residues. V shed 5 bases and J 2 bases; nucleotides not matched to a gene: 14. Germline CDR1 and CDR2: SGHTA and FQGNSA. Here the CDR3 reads CASSPGVGGRWQETQYF. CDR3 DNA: TGTGCCAGCAGCCCAGGGGTAGGGGGCAGATGGCAAGAGACCCAGTACTTC.

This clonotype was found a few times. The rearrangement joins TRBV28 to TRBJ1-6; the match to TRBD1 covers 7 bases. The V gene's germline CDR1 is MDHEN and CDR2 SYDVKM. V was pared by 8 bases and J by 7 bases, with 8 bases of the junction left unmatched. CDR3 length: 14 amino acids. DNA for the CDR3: TGTGCCAGCGCTACCGGGACAGAGAATTCACCCCTCCACTTT. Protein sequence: CASATGTENSPLHF.

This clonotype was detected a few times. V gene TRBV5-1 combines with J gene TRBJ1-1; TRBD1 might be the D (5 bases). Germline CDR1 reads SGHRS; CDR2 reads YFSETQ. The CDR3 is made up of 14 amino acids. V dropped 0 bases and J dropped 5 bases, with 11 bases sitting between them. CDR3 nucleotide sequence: TGCGCCAGCAGCTTGGATGGGGGGAGAACTGAAGCTTTCTTT. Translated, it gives CASSLDGGRTEAFF.

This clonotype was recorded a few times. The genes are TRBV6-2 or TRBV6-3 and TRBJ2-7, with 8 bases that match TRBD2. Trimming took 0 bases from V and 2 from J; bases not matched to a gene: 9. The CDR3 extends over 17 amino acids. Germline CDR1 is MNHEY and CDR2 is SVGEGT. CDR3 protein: CASSYSAQAGDAYEQYF. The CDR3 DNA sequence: TGTGCCAGCAGTTACTCGGCTCAAGCGGGGGACGCCTACGAGCAGTACTTC.

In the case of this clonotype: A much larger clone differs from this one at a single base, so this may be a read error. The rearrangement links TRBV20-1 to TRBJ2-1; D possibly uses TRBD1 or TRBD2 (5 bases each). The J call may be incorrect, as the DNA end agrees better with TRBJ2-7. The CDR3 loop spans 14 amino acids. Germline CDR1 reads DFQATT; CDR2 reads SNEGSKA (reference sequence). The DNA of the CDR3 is TGCAGTGCTAGAGCGGGGCCCCCCTACAATGAGCAGTACTTC. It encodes CSARAGPPYNEQYF.

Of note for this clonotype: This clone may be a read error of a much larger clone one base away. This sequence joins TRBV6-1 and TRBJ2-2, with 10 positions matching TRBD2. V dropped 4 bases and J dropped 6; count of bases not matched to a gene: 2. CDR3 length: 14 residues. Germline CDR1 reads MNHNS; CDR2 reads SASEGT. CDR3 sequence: CASSVLAGAGELFF. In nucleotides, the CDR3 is TGTGCCAGCAGTGTTCTAGCGGGGGCCGGGGAGCTGTTTTTT.